What follows are 20 T cell receptor beta chains derived from one specimen sequenced in a study of T cell clonality in common variable immunodeficiency (dated by TCRdb to 2015 to 2017). The library relied on the immunoSEQ multiplex PCR assay. TCRdb re-hosts the immuneACCESS table, in-frame sequences only. Its copies lack some clones; in the studies checked, an unresolved V gene accounts for under half of them, and the cause for the rest is not known. The table for this sample lists 55,000 or so clones, none of them counted only once. The ten most abundant clones make up approximately 5.4% of the sample. The source material was peripheral blood mononuclear cells. These receptors were taken from a person aged 18 to 70 in good health.

This clone has a count of ten or more. The CDR3 end lies 3 residues beyond the end of the read and is filled in from the germline J gene. The chain joins TRBV20-1 to TRBJ2-3, with a weak D call TRBD1 (6 bases). In germline, CDR1 is DFQATT, CDR2 SNEGSKA (reference sequence). Trimming pared 5 bases from V and 2 bases from J, leaving 11 bases between. The CDR3 has 13 amino acids. The CDR3 DNA, read in part, is TGCAGTGCTCAGGACAGAACCACAGATACG. Residues: CSAQDRTTDT. The entire CDR3 reads CSAQDRTTDTQYF.

This clone was detected many times. The read ends 3 residues early relative to the CDR3; the germline J gene fills the gap. The J gene is TRBJ1-1, the V gene TRBV7-9; D may be TRBD1 (5 bases). The CDR3 has 13 amino acids. Trimming took 3 bases from V and 2 from J, leaving 7 bases between them. Germline-derived CDR1 and CDR2 are SEHNR and FQNEAQ (reference sequence). The CDR3 loop reads CASSFRENTEAFF. The sequenced CDR3 bases are TGTGCCAGCAGCTTCAGGGAAAACACTGAA.

This clone has at least ten counts. The sequenced fragment ends 3 residues before the CDR3 boundary, so the rest is inferred from the germline J gene. V gene TRBV6-2 or TRBV6-3 combines with J gene TRBJ1-3; D unclear. Trimming took 7 bases from V and 4 from J, leaving 11 bases between them. Germline CDR1 MNHEY, CDR2 SVGEGT. This CDR3 contains 13 residues. The CDR3 loop is CASTRPGGNTIYF. CDR3 bases read: TGTGCCAGCACCAGACCGGGGGGAAACACC.

In its sample, this clone was seen many times. The read terminates 3 residues before the CDR3 end, so the remaining end is supplied by the germline J gene. The chain recombines TRBV11-3 with TRBJ2-1, with 7 bases lining up with TRBD2. After removal of 1 base from V and 7 bases from J, the junction contained 4 bases not matched to a gene. Germline CDR1 SGHNT, CDR2 YENEEA. The CDR3 has 14 amino acids. Here the CDR3 reads CASSLGASGNEQFF. The sequenced part of the CDR3 DNA is TGTGCCAGCAGCTTAGGGGCTAGCGGTAATGAG.

Note on this clone: The observed sequence ends 3 residues before the CDR3 terminus, with the missing tail filled in from the germline J gene. V is TRBV2 and J is TRBJ2-7; 14 bases are shared with TRBD2. Per the germline V gene, CDR1 is SNHLY and CDR2 is FYNNEI. J was trimmed by 3 bases and V by 2 bases; bases with no gene match: 3. The CDR3 length is 16 residues. The covered CDR3 bases are TGTGCCAGCAGTGAACTTGGGACTAGCGGGAGCTACGAG. Protein product: CASSELGTSGSYE. The whole CDR3 sequence is CASSELGTSGSYEQYF.

This clone was seen many times. CDR3 amino acids: CASSLGSAGVNIQYF. Incomplete CDR3 DNA: TGTGCCAGCAGCTTAGGTAGTGCGGGAGTTAACATT. This chain connects TRBV7-2 to TRBJ2-4; 7 nucleotides agree with TRBD2. The read falls 3 residues short of the CDR3 end, and the missing part is taken from the germline J gene. The J segment lost 7 bases and the V segment lost 1 base, leaving 7 bases of the junction unmatched. The length of the CDR3 is 15 residues. Looked up from germline, CDR1 is SGHTA and CDR2 is FQGNSA.

This clone was detected a few times. Read coverage stops 3 residues before the CDR3 terminus; the germline J gene supplies the remainder. V usage is TRBV2 and J usage is TRBJ1-6; 9 bases agree with TRBD1. Trimming cost V 8 bases and J 6 bases; bases outside gene matches: 5. The CDR3 consists of 14 residues. Germline V gene data show CDR1 as SNHLY and CDR2 as FYNNEI. The CDR3 reads CASGNRGPNSPLHF. The DNA read from the CDR3 is TGTGCCAGCGGGAACAGGGGGCCTAATTCACCC.

This clone was counted ten times or more. The CDR3 end is not reached by the read, which stops 3 residues before it; the germline J gene fills it in. V usage is TRBV20-1 and J usage is TRBJ1-3; 7 bases map to TRBD1. The CDR3 is 13 amino acids. Germline V lookup: CDR1 DFQATT, CDR2 SNEGSKA (reference sequence). V was clipped by 5 bases and J by 2 bases; unmatched bases: 3. The part of the CDR3 DNA that was read is TGCAGTGCTCGGGACAGCCCTGGAAACACC. Amino acids: CSARDSPGNT. The CDR3 in its entirety is CSARDSPGNTIYF.

This clone was seen many times. The read gets to within 3 residues of the CDR3 end, and the germline J gene fills in the rest. The chain joins TRBV13 to TRBJ2-7; perhaps TRBD1 as D (5 bases). Between the trimmed V and J ends, which lost 8 bases and 1 base, there was a span of 12 bases. There are 13 residues in the CDR3. Germline loops: CDR1 PRHDT, CDR2 FYEKMQ (reference sequence). The part of the CDR3 DNA that was read is TGTGCCAGCCGGCGAACAGGATCCTACGAG. It yields the protein CASRRTGSYE. The whole CDR3 sequence reads CASRRTGSYEQYF.

This clone was detected many times. The CDR3 is CASTHNSGGSSYEQYF. The covered CDR3 bases are TGTGCCAGCACCCACAATAGCGGCGGCAGCTCCTACGAG. This chain links TRBV28 with TRBJ2-7, with D tentatively TRBD2 (6 bases). The CDR3 is cut off 3 residues early in the read; its end comes from the germline J gene. Trimming removed 7 bases at V and 0 bases at J, with 19 bases between. The CDR3 is made up of 16 amino acids. Per germline, CDR1 MDHEN and CDR2 SYDVKM.

This clone occurred many times. The read ends 3 residues shy of where the CDR3 ends; the end is completed using the germline J gene. This rearrangement joins TRBV19 to TRBJ2-7; 10 bases align to TRBD2. Germline loops: CDR1 LNHDA, CDR2 SQIVND (reference sequence). The CDR3 is 16 residues long. CDR3 DNA, as far as it was read: TGTGCTTCAAAGGTGGCCCATCTAGCGGGAGTCTACGAG. Translating gives CASKVAHLAGVYE. The whole CDR3 protein is CASKVAHLAGVYEQYF.

This clone was picked up many times. The CDR3 loop reads CASSPKREGYNEQFF. Incomplete CDR3 DNA: TGTGCCAGCAGCCCTAAGCGGGAGGGTTACAATGAG. The rearrangement links TRBV13 to TRBJ2-1; 10 bases are a match to TRBD2. The read halts 3 residues ahead of the CDR3 end, with the missing end drawn from the germline J gene. This CDR3 has 15 residues. V trimming: 5 bases; J trimming: 4 bases; junction bases outside the gene matches: 5. The germline V gene encodes CDR1 PRHDT and CDR2 FYEKMQ (reference sequence).

This clone was counted ten times or more. The CDR3 goes on 3 residues after the read ends, and that part is filled in from the germline J gene. The rearrangement joins TRBV2 to TRBJ1-5; D gene ambiguous. Germline V gene sequence: CDR1 SNHLY, CDR2 FYNNEI. The CDR3 has 13 residues. V was clipped by 5 bases and J by 2 bases, with 7 bases between them. CDR3 protein: CASSTSGNQPQHF. The CDR3 bases that were read are TGTGCCAGCAGTACAAGCGGCAATCAGCCC.

This clone was detected ten times or more. The observed sequence ends 3 residues before the CDR3 terminus, with the missing tail filled in from the germline J gene. This chain joins TRBV20-1 and TRBJ2-1; the match to TRBD2 covers 11 bases. This CDR3 region has 15 residues. V lost 4 bases to trimming and J lost 6 bases; unmatched junction nucleotides: 8. The germline CDR1 and CDR2 sequences are DFQATT and SNEGSKA (reference sequence). The CDR3 bases that were read are TGCAGTGCTATTCTACTAGCGGGAGTAGCCAATGAG. It translates to CSAILLAGVANE. In full, the CDR3 is CSAILLAGVANEQFF.

This clone was seen many times. The CDR3 goes on 3 residues after the read ends, and that part is filled in from the germline J gene. The chain has TRBV7-9 and TRBJ2-3; 10 positions match TRBD2. J gave up 2 bases and V 8 bases, and 7 bases lay outside the gene matches. Germline loops: CDR1 SEHNR, CDR2 FQNEAQ (reference sequence). This CDR3 region has 15 residues. CDR3 protein: CASLTGTSVTDTQYF. The sequenced CDR3 bases are TGTGCCAGCCTAACCGGGACTAGCGTCACAGATACG.

This clone was observed many times. The sequenced fragment ends 3 residues before the CDR3 boundary, so the rest is inferred from the germline J gene. The chain combines TRBV12-5 with TRBJ2-1; 9 nucleotides agree with TRBD2. This CDR3 contains 15 residues. Germline values: CDR1 LGHNT, CDR2 FRNRAP. Trimming took 1 base from V and 6 from J; bases not matched to a gene: 4. The CDR3 sequence is CASGLGLAVVNEQFF. The part of the CDR3 DNA that was read is TGTGCTAGTGGTTTGGGACTAGCGGTTGTCAATGAG.

There are many counts of this clone. The read terminates 3 residues before the CDR3 end, so the remaining end is supplied by the germline J gene. The chain employs TRBV5-4 and TRBJ2-1, with D perhaps matching TRBD2 (6 bases). V lost 5 bases and J lost 5, with 20 bases in between. The CDR3 has 16 amino acids. Per germline, CDR1 SGHNT and CDR2 YYREEE (reference sequence). Incomplete CDR3 DNA: TGTGCCAGCAGTCCAGTGTCGGGACTCCCCCACAATGAG. Its translation: CASSPVSGLPHNE. The whole CDR3 protein reads CASSPVSGLPHNEQFF.

This clone has ten or more counts. The missing CDR3 end, 3 residues past where the read stops, is filled in from the germline J gene. The chain carries TRBV5-1 and TRBJ2-5, with a tentative D call TRBD2 (6 bases). This CDR3 contains 15 residues. Germline lookup yields CDR1 SGHRS and CDR2 YFSETQ. Trimming took 6 bases from V and 1 from J, leaving 16 bases between them. CDR3 DNA (partial): TGCGCCAGCAAATCGGCCGGGACTCCCCAAGAGACC. Encoded protein: CASKSAGTPQET. The whole CDR3 protein reads CASKSAGTPQETQYF.

This clone has at least ten counts. The CDR3 is cut off 3 residues early in the read; its end comes from the germline J gene. The chain links TRBV20-1 to TRBJ2-3; weak D call: TRBD1 (5 bases). The V and J ends lost 6 bases and 2 bases respectively, with 15 bases between them. The CDR3 is 14 residues long. Germline lookup yields CDR1 DFQATT and CDR2 SNEGSKA (reference sequence). The sequenced CDR3 bases are TGCAGTGCCCCCCCTGGGGCTACCACAGATACG. Protein sequence: CSAPPGATTDT. The full CDR3 reads CSAPPGATTDTQYF.

This clone occurred many times. The CDR3 end falls 3 residues outside the read, so it is completed with the germline J gene. The J gene is TRBJ2-7, the V gene TRBV20-1, with 7 bases that match TRBD1. Per the germline V gene, CDR1 is DFQATT and CDR2 is SNEGSKA (reference sequence). The CDR3 loop spans 16 amino acids. V was clipped by 0 bases and J by 1 base; unmatched bases: 9. This CDR3 is CSARDYRDSSSYEQYF. The CDR3 DNA, read in part, is TGCAGTGCTAGAGACTACCGGGACAGCTCGTCCTACGAG.